This entry lists 22 T cell receptor beta chains sequenced from one sample in a study of blood T cell repertoires in COVID-19. Assay: immunoSEQ multiplex PCR; the TCRdb copy retains only in-frame clones and omits some. The data hold over 150,000 clones, with less than 95% observed a single time. The sequenced sample was peripheral blood. The receptor source for this set is a man in his forties or fifties with acute or convalescent COVID-19.

This clone was seen only a few times. The rearrangement uses TRBV12-2 and TRBJ2-2; the table's TRBD2 call for D was not verified on the DNA. TRBV12-2 is a pseudogene. The CDR3 contains 14 residues. CDR3 region: CASLDSRHTGELFF. As DNA, the CDR3 is TGTGCAAGTCTAGATTCTAGACACACCGGGGAGCTGTTTTTT.

The CDR3 here is CASDDDRKDYQPQHF. The CDR3, as DNA: TGTGCCAGCGATGATGACAGGAAGGATTATCAGCCCCAGCATTTT. The chain has TRBV27 and TRBJ1-5, with D tentatively TRBD1 (6 bases). Germline CDR1 reads MNHEY; CDR2 reads SMNVEV (reference sequence). This CDR3 is 15 amino acids long. Trimming took 8 bases from V and 5 from J, leaving 19 bases between them.

The chain is built from TRBV9 and TRBJ2-1; the match to TRBD2 covers 10 bases. This CDR3 is 17 amino acids long. The germline gives CDR1 SGDLS, CDR2 YYNGEE. V lost 3 bases and J lost 0; bases outside the gene matches: 6. CDR3 DNA sequence: TGTGCCAGCAGCGCAAGACTAGCGGGTAGCTCCTACAATGAGCAGTTCTTC. This sequence encodes CASSARLAGSSYNEQFF.

The chain combines TRBV6-5 with TRBJ2-1, with TRBD1 matching over 10 bases. CDR3 length: 15 residues. CDR1 and CDR2 (germline): MNHEY, SVGAGI. The V gene end was trimmed by 6 bases and the J gene end by 8 bases; junction bases not matched to a gene: 10. CDR3 residues: CASRAPGQGLDEQFF. CDR3 nucleotides: TGTGCCAGCAGGGCACCGGGACAGGGGCTCGATGAGCAGTTCTTC.

This chain joins TRBV24-1 and TRBJ2-1; TRBD2 aligns across 8 bases. V was pared by 4 bases and J by 8 bases, with 12 bases of the junction left unmatched. The V gene's germline CDR1 is KGHDR and CDR2 SFDVKD. This CDR3 spans 16 amino acids. The chain's CDR3 is CATSEPKRGTTDEQFF. The CDR3 nucleotides read TGTGCCACCAGTGAACCAAAGCGGGGGACCACGGATGAGCAGTTCTTC.

The chain has TRBV7-9 and TRBJ1-5, with D possibly TRBD1 on 6 matching bases. The V end was cut by 3 bases, the J end by 4 bases, with 13 bases between. Germline values: CDR1 SEHNR, CDR2 FQNEAQ (reference sequence). The CDR3 is 15 residues long. This chain's CDR3 is CASSFGQTLNQPQHF. CDR3 DNA sequence: TGTGCCAGCAGCTTTGGACAGACTTTAAATCAGCCCCAGCATTTT.

The gene calls are TRBV28 and TRBJ1-2; TRBD1 agrees at 11 bases. V was pared by 4 bases and J by 8 bases, with 6 bases of the junction left unmatched. Germline V gene sequence: CDR1 MDHEN, CDR2 SYDVKM. The CDR3 contains 14 residues. The CDR3 DNA is TGTGCCAGCAGTTCGGGACAGGGGGTGACCGGCTACACCTTC. This gives the protein CASSSGQGVTGYTF.

The genes are TRBV7-9 and TRBJ1-2; 9 bases fit TRBD1. CDR1 is SEHNR and CDR2 is FQNEAQ in the germline V gene (reference sequence). V was pared by 5 bases and J by 6 bases, with 7 bases of the junction left unmatched. The CDR3 contains 14 residues. The CDR3 loop is CASSRLGQGHGYTF. The CDR3 DNA is TGTGCCAGCAGCCGATTGGGACAGGGCCATGGCTACACCTTC. The whole variable domain, filled in from reference TRBV7-9 and TRBJ1-2, reads DTGVSQNPRHKITKRGQNVTFRCDPISEHNRLYWYRQTLGQGPEFLTYFQNEAQLEKSRLLSDRFSAERPKGSFSTLEIQRTEQGDSAMYLCASSRLGQGHGYTFGSGTRLTVV.

The V gene is TRBV9, the J gene TRBJ2-5, with 7 bases aligning to TRBD1. V lost 3 bases, J lost 1 base, and 3 bases stayed unmatched. The CDR3 consists of 14 residues. In germline, CDR1 is SGDLS, CDR2 YYNGEE. The DNA for the CDR3 is TGTGCCAGCAGCGCAGGGGACAGCCAAGAGACCCAGTACTTC. It yields the protein CASSAGDSQETQYF.

The chain joins TRBV27 to TRBJ1-4; possibly TRBD1 for D (6 bases). Germline CDR1 and CDR2: MNHEY and SMNVEV (reference sequence). The CDR3 is 13 amino acids. Trimming took 8 bases from V and 3 from J, leaving 10 bases between them. The CDR3 bases are TGTGCCAGCGTAAGACAGGCTAATGAAAAACTGTTTTTT. It codes for CASVRQANEKLFF.

This clone has only one observation. V and J are TRBV28 and TRBJ1-1, with D possibly matching TRBD1 (5 bases). The CDR3 is 14 amino acids. V was trimmed by 5 bases and J by 5 bases, leaving 15 bases between them. Germline values: CDR1 MDHEN, CDR2 SYDVKM. The CDR3 loop reads CASSPQGLLTEAFF. In DNA form, the CDR3 reads TGTGCCAGCAGTCCCCAGGGCCTGTTGACTGAAGCTTTCTTT.

The V and J genes are TRBV5-1 and TRBJ2-7, with D perhaps TRBD2 (5 bases). The CDR3 is 16 residues long. Trimming took 1 base from V and 3 from J, leaving 17 bases between them. Germline CDR1 is SGHRS and CDR2 is YFSETQ. The CDR3 loop is CASSLFLSGEVYEQYF. DNA of the CDR3: TGCGCCAGCAGCTTGTTTTTGAGCGGAGAAGTCTACGAGCAGTACTTC.

V and J are TRBV5-4 and TRBJ2-5, with TRBD2 as a possible D gene (6 bases). The CDR3 is made up of 14 amino acids. Per germline, CDR1 SGHNT and CDR2 YYREEE (reference sequence). Trimming cost V 0 bases and J 5 bases, with 11 bases left between them. The CDR3 DNA reads TGTGCCAGCAGCTTGGCAGTTGCGGGGGAGACCCAGTACTTC. Amino acids: CASSLAVAGETQYF.

This clone came up once. The chain has TRBV7-2 and TRBJ2-3, with 8 bases aligning to TRBD2. Losses at the gene ends were 2 bases for V and 0 bases for J; bases not matched to a gene: 10. CDR1 SGHTA and CDR2 FQGNSA come from the germline V gene. This CDR3 region has 18 residues. CDR3 nucleotide sequence: TGTGCCAGCAGCTTATTCAGAACTAGCGGAGCAAGCACAGATACGCAGTATTTT. Its protein product is CASSLFRTSGASTDTQYF.

V is TRBV24-1 and J is TRBJ1-2; perhaps TRBD1 as D (6 bases). Germline V gene sequence: CDR1 KGHDR, CDR2 SFDVKD. V gave up 2 bases and J gave up 2 bases, with 8 bases separating them. The CDR3 is 14 residues long. The CDR3 DNA reads TGTGCCACCAGTGATTGGACAGCGAACTATGGCTACACCTTC. The encoded protein is CATSDWTANYGYTF.

Turning to this clone: At one end, the junction sequence differs from germline, possibly due to a read error. This chain uses TRBV3-1 (or the pseudogene TRBV3-2) with TRBJ2-4; 11 nucleotides match TRBD2. Germline loops: CDR1 LGHDT, CDR2 YNNKEL (reference sequence). The CDR3 contains 13 residues. CDR3 in DNA: TGTGCCAGCAGCCAGGAACTAGCGGGAGTTTTGGACTTC. It is translated as CASSQELAGVLDF.

CDR3 loop: CASKGEQSNEKLFF. CDR3 sequence (DNA): TGTGCCAGTAAGGGAGAACAATCTAATGAAAAACTGTTTTTT. This chain links TRBV19 with TRBJ1-4; D is undetermined. Trimming took off 7 bases at V and 3 bases at J, with 12 bases between the two ends. Germline CDR1 LNHDA, CDR2 SQIVND (reference sequence). The CDR3 has 14 residues.

V gene TRBV30 combines with J gene TRBJ1-1, with 9 positions matching TRBD1. From germline, CDR1 is GTSNPN and CDR2 SVGIG (reference sequence). The CDR3 is made up of 13 amino acids. Unmatched junction bases numbered 4, after V lost 3 bases and J lost 5 bases. This CDR3 is CAWSGQGLTEAFF. The CDR3 DNA reads TGTGCCTGGAGCGGACAGGGGTTGACTGAAGCTTTCTTT.

The chain combines TRBV19 with TRBJ2-1; 8 bases agree with TRBD1. Trimming removed 11 bases from V and 6 bases from J; junction bases left unmatched: 9. Germline values: CDR1 LNHDA, CDR2 SQIVND (reference sequence). The CDR3 loop spans 13 amino acids. CDR3 protein: CAGRTGFANEQFF. CDR3 sequence (DNA): TGTGCCGGCCGGACAGGGTTTGCCAATGAGCAGTTCTTC.

The chain carries TRBV7-2 and TRBJ2-7; maybe TRBD1 (6 bases). The CDR3 has 16 amino acids. Germline assignment: CDR1 SGHTA and CDR2 FQGNSA. Trimming removed 2 bases at V and 4 bases at J, with 18 bases between. The CDR3 loop is CASSLTPGTRSYEQYF. CDR3 DNA sequence: TGTGCCAGCAGCTTAACCCCAGGGACACGCTCTTACGAGCAGTACTTC.

The rearrangement uses TRBV5-8 and TRBJ2-2, with a possible D match to TRBD1 (7 bases). This CDR3 has 16 amino acids. V was cut by 0 bases and J by 6 bases, with 15 bases left in between. CDR1 and CDR2 (germline): SGHTS, YDEGEE. CDR3 in amino acids: CASSLAHPRGAGELFF. The CDR3 coding sequence is TGTGCCAGCAGCTTGGCCCATCCCAGGGGGGCCGGGGAGCTGTTTTTT.

This clone was seen once. The CDR3 protein is CASSSSDRGWYQPQHF. The CDR3 region has the DNA TGTGCCAGCAGTTCCTCAGACAGGGGATGGTATCAGCCCCAGCATTTT. The chain combines TRBV6-2 or TRBV6-3 with TRBJ1-5; the match to TRBD1 covers 8 bases. Looked up from germline, CDR1 is MNHEY and CDR2 is SVGEGT. V lost 4 bases, J lost 5 bases, and 10 bases stayed unmatched. The CDR3 contains 16 residues.